Below, 5 T cell receptor beta chains from the same sample are listed, as sequenced in a study of blood T cell repertoires in COVID-19 (dated by TCRdb to the early 2020s). The library was made by the immunoSEQ multiplex PCR assay. TCRdb took this table from immuneACCESS and kept in-frame rearrangements with V and J called. Such tables lack part of the clones; where checked against another copy, unresolved V genes explain under half of the gap, and the rest is unexplained. The table for this sample lists 200,000 to 300,000 clones; approximately 86% of them were counted only once. Under 2.5% of the sample is in the top ten clones. The sample consisted of peripheral blood. These receptors all come from a man younger than 45 with active or convalescent COVID-19.

V is TRBV5-5 and J is TRBJ2-2, with a possible D match to TRBD2 (6 bases). In germline, CDR1 is SGHKS, CDR2 YYEKEE (reference sequence). Deletions cut 0 bases from V and 4 bases from J, with 16 bases between. The CDR3 is 17 amino acids. The CDR3 DNA reads TGTGCCAGCAGCTTGGACTACACGGGAGTCACCACCGGGGAGCTGTTTTTT. It encodes CASSLDYTGVTTGELFF.

The chain has TRBV4-2 and TRBJ2-3; 9 bases fit TRBD2. J gave up 4 bases and V 0 bases, and 14 bases lay outside the gene matches. The germline V gene has CDR1 LGHNA and CDR2 YNFKEQ. This CDR3 spans 19 amino acids. The CDR3 spells CASSQERMRGGLSPDTQYF. DNA for the CDR3: TGTGCCAGCAGCCAAGAGCGCATGCGGGGGGGACTGTCGCCAGATACGCAGTATTTT.

The chain carries TRBV25-1 and TRBJ1-6; possibly TRBD1 for D (5 bases). V was pared by 6 bases and J by 10 bases, with 19 bases between. Germline V CDR1 and CDR2: MGHDK, SYGVNS. The CDR3 is 15 residues long. CDR3 sequence reads: CASSMEGIKYSPLHF. The CDR3 DNA is TGTGCCAGCAGCATGGAGGGGATCAAGTACTCACCCCTCCACTTT.

The CDR3 DNA sequence: TGTGCCAGCAGTTTACAAATGAACACTGAAGCTTTCTTT. It yields the protein CASSLQMNTEAFF. This chain links TRBV2 with TRBJ1-1; D unresolved. The CDR3 consists of 13 residues. V lost 5 bases and J lost 0, with 7 bases in between. Germline V gene data show CDR1 as SNHLY and CDR2 as FYNNEI.

This clone was seen once. The chain couples TRBV29-1 to TRBJ1-1, with D possibly being TRBD1 (6 bases). Trimming took off 6 bases at V and 0 bases at J, with 8 bases between the two ends. Germline CDR1 reads SQVTM; CDR2 reads ANQGSEA. The CDR3 is 12 amino acids. The CDR3, as DNA: TGCAGCGTCGACAGGATGAACACTGAAGCTTTCTTT. Its translation: CSVDRMNTEAFF.